Below are 19 T cell receptor beta chains sequenced from a single sample in a study of blood T cell repertoires in COVID-19. Measured with immunoSEQ multiplex PCR; TCRdb has only the in-frame clones, and not every one. The table includes 80,000 to 100,000 clones, about 79% detected once. Sequenced input: peripheral blood. Every receptor here comes from a human donor in a cohort sampled during active COVID-19.

The chain carries TRBV6-4 and TRBJ2-1, with D uncertain. The V gene lost 4 bases and the J gene lost 7 bases, with 11 bases spanning the gap. This CDR3 has 13 amino acids. Germline CDR1 and CDR2: MRHNA and SNTAGT. The CDR3 reads CASSATPENEQFF. In DNA form, the CDR3 reads TGTGCCAGCAGTGCGACACCCGAGAATGAGCAGTTCTTC.

V and J are TRBV6-6 and TRBJ1-1; D gene ambiguous. CDR3 length: 14 residues. Looked up from germline, CDR1 is MNHNY and CDR2 is SVGAGI (reference sequence). Deletions cut 2 bases from V and 0 bases from J, with 7 bases between. CDR3 bases: TGTGCCAGCAGTTACCAGAGGGTGAACACTGAAGCTTTCTTT. This sequence encodes CASSYQRVNTEAFF.

The genes are TRBV28 and TRBJ1-5; D is possibly TRBD1 (6 bases). The CDR3 is 16 residues long. Trimming took off 5 bases at V and 5 bases at J, with 19 bases between the two ends. CDR1 and CDR2 from the germline V gene are MDHEN and SYDVKM. In DNA form, the CDR3 reads TGTGCCAGCAGTCTCCTACCTGGGGGGGCTGATCAGCCCCAGCATTTT. It translates to CASSLLPGGADQPQHF. Combining the CDR3 with reference TRBV28 and TRBJ1-5 gives the whole variable domain DVKVTQSSRYLVKRTGEKVFLECVQDMDHENMFWYRQDPGLGLRLIYFSYDVKMKEKGDIPEGYSVSREKKERFSLILESASTNQTSMYLCASSLLPGGADQPQHFGDGTRLSIL.

The chain recombines TRBV6-5 with TRBJ1-2, with D maybe TRBD1 (5 bases). Germline V gene data show CDR1 as MNHEY and CDR2 as SVGAGI. The CDR3 contains 13 residues. The V gene lost 7 bases and the J gene lost 4 bases, with 13 bases spanning the gap. The CDR3 reads CASKVGPGYGYTF. For the CDR3, the DNA is TGTGCCAGCAAGGTGGGGCCCGGCTATGGCTACACCTTC.

This clone was seen just once. This chain uses TRBV13 with TRBJ2-5; D may be TRBD1 (6 bases). The CDR3 contains 16 residues. Trimming removed 5 bases at V and 3 bases at J, with 19 bases between. Germline V gene sequence: CDR1 PRHDT, CDR2 FYEKMQ (reference sequence). CDR3 nucleotide sequence: TGTGCCAGCAGCCCGTATACAGGGTCAGCCGAAGAGACCCAGTACTTC. Translating it yields CASSPYTGSAEETQYF.

This sequence joins TRBV6-5 and TRBJ1-4, with D unresolved. This CDR3 region has 14 residues. In germline, CDR1 is MNHEY, CDR2 SVGAGI. V lost 6 bases to trimming and J lost 4 bases, with 12 bases between them. The CDR3, as DNA: TGTGCCAGCAGGTGGGCAGAACGTAATGAAAAACTGTTTTTT. This gives the protein CASRWAERNEKLFF.

The rearrangement uses TRBV5-1 and TRBJ2-1, with 9 bases matching TRBD2. Looked up from germline, CDR1 is SGHRS and CDR2 is YFSETQ. This CDR3 spans 15 amino acids. The J segment lost 2 bases and the V segment lost 7 bases, leaving 7 bases of the junction unmatched. The CDR3 reads CASRLAVTTYNEQFF. CDR3 in DNA: TGCGCCAGCCGACTAGCGGTTACCACCTACAATGAGCAGTTCTTC.

The chain links TRBV5-1 to TRBJ2-5, with TRBD2 identical over 9 bases. Trimming took 5 bases from V and 5 from J; bases not matched to a gene: 10. The CDR3 runs to 15 residues. Per the germline V gene, CDR1 is SGHRS and CDR2 is YFSETQ. CDR3 nucleotide sequence: TGCGCCAGCAGATCTGAGGGACTAGCCCAGGAGACCCAGTACTTC. Its translation: CASRSEGLAQETQYF.

This chain connects TRBV2 to TRBJ1-1; D ambiguous. Between the trimmed V and J ends, which lost 5 bases and 4 bases, there was a span of 11 bases. The CDR3 is 13 residues long. CDR1 is SNHLY, CDR2 FYNNEI, per germline. CDR3 nucleotides: TGTGCCAGCAGTCCTCGATCCGGCACTGAAGCTTTCTTT. Translated: CASSPRSGTEAFF.

The rearrangement uses TRBV7-2 and TRBJ2-3; weak D call: TRBD2 (6 bases). The CDR3 runs to 13 residues. The germline V gene encodes CDR1 SGHTA and CDR2 FQGNSA. Trimming cost V 5 bases and J 5 bases, with 11 bases left between them. CDR3 DNA: TGTGCCAGCAGCGTGACTAGTGGAGATACGCAGTATTTT. Translating gives CASSVTSGDTQYF.

This chain connects TRBV14 to TRBJ1-1; TRBD1 agrees at 11 bases. The CDR3 sequence is 15 residues long. V was pared by 7 bases and J by 0 bases, with 4 bases of the junction left unmatched. Germline assignment: CDR1 SGHDN and CDR2 FVKESK. The CDR3 DNA follows: TGTGCCAGCACTAGGACAGGGGGCCTGAACACTGAAGCTTTCTTT. Translated, it gives CASTRTGGLNTEAFF.

The chain employs TRBV28 and TRBJ1-6; 7 bases match TRBD1. In germline, CDR1 is MDHEN, CDR2 SYDVKM. The ends lost 1 base at V and 7 bases at J; junction bases unmatched: 10. There are 17 residues in the CDR3. In DNA form, the CDR3 reads TGTGCCAGCAGTTTATTCCCAGGACAGGTCGGCAATTCACCCCTCCACTTT. This codes for CASSLFPGQVGNSPLHF.

The chain joins TRBV28 to TRBJ1-5; a possible D gene is TRBD1 (6 bases). V was trimmed by 11 bases and J by 4 bases, leaving 21 bases between them. The CDR3 is made up of 15 amino acids. The germline CDR1 and CDR2 sequences are MDHEN and SYDVKM. The CDR3 region has the DNA TGTGCCGGTCAGAGGGGGACGAAAGCAAATCAGCCCCAGCATTTT. Translated, it gives CAGQRGTKANQPQHF.

This clone has just a few counts. The chain couples TRBV21-1 to TRBJ2-1; the table assigns TRBD2, which was not confirmed against the DNA. TRBV21-1 is an annotated pseudogene. This CDR3 contains 15 residues. CDR3 protein: CASSKDRSSYNEQFF. The CDR3 region has the DNA TGTGCCAGCAGCAAAGACCGGAGCTCCTACAATGAGCAGTTCTTC.

This chain links TRBV6-2 or TRBV6-3 with TRBJ2-7; D is ambiguous. The V and J ends lost 5 bases and 0 bases respectively, with 5 bases between them. Germline values: CDR1 MNHEY, CDR2 SVGEGT. The CDR3 is made up of 12 amino acids. The DNA for the CDR3 is TGTGCCAGCAGTCCGAGCTCCTACGAGCAGTACGTC. Translating it yields CASSPSSYEQYV.

The rearrangement joins TRBV2 to TRBJ1-5; D unresolved. Germline lookup yields CDR1 SNHLY and CDR2 FYNNEI. V dropped 6 bases and J dropped 6 bases, with 6 bases sitting between them. The CDR3 runs 11 residues. CDR3 amino acids: CASRLGQPQHF. The DNA of the CDR3 is TGTGCCAGCAGGCTAGGTCAGCCCCAGCATTTT.

The chain is built from TRBV10-3 and TRBJ2-6; D unresolved. Germline V gene sequence: CDR1 ENHRY, CDR2 SYGVKD. The CDR3 runs to 17 residues. Trimming left V 0 bases short and J 0 bases short, with 9 bases between. The CDR3 loop reads CAISESTQISGANVLTF. The CDR3 bases are TGTGCCATCAGTGAGTCGACTCAGATCTCTGGGGCCAACGTCCTGACTTTC.

V gene TRBV5-8 combines with J gene TRBJ2-5; D gene unclear. The V end was cut by 0 bases, the J end by 11 bases, with 8 bases between. There are 11 residues in the CDR3. Germline CDR1 reads SGHTS; CDR2 reads YDEGEE. CDR3 DNA sequence: TGTGCCAGCAGCTTGGGTATAGAACAGTACTTC. It codes for CASSLGIEQYF.

This clone was observed a single time. This sequence joins TRBV30 and TRBJ2-5; D possibly corresponds to TRBD2 (5 bases). The germline CDR1 and CDR2 sequences are GTSNPN and SVGIG (reference sequence). With 4 bases removed from V and 4 bases from J, the gap between germline ends came to 10 bases. The CDR3 runs 12 residues. The CDR3 protein is CAWNPGVETQYF. The DNA of the CDR3 is TGTGCCTGGAACCCCGGGGTAGAGACCCAGTACTTC.